This TCR beta chain was documented in a study of PD-1 blockade in classical Hodgkin lymphoma (TCRdb year 2020). Background for the entire study: Nivolumab dosing was 3 mg/kg intravenously every 2 weeks, continuing until either disease progression or unacceptable toxicity. To define a peripheral blood immune signature of response to PD-1 blockade in classical Hodgkin lymphoma, the study combined TCR beta sequencing with CyTOF. Overall study outcomes, separate from this receptor: Lower diversity was seen in patients whose nivolumab began less than 1 year after ASCT, and these patients were left out of later analyses so that immune reconstitution would not confound the results. By C4D1, a significant rise was seen in CD4+ TCR diversity but not in CD8+ TCR diversity (p=0.0027 vs p=0.16), and the rise was most apparent among complete responders (p=0.02). Baseline diversity similar to that of newly diagnosed patients was observed in trial patients achieving complete response, whereas significantly lower diversity was observed in partial responders and progressors. Baseline TCR diversity was reported to be lower in newly diagnosed patients than in healthy donors and to be lower still in relapsed/refractory patients. The study was restricted to a single clinical trial cohort, and the causes of repertoire differences, possibly disease activity or prior therapy, were left undefined.

The Qiagen DNeasy kit was used to extract genomic DNA both from unsorted PBMCs and from the negatively selected CD4+ and CD8+ fractions. Using primers that anneal to V and J segments, immunoSEQ multiplex PCR amplified the TCR beta CDR3 regions. Amplification bias was minimized using a synthetic immune receptor repertoire, and residual bias was removed computationally after sequencing. For the original study's pipeline: Repertoire diversity was quantified as the Shannon entropy index using custom Python scripts. Unsorted, CD4+ and CD8+ repertoires were examined separately, except in combined analyses, for which CD4+ and CD8+ sequences were merged in silico. Clonal expansion was defined as at least a 2-fold frequency increase after treatment relative to C1D1, with a pseudocount of 0.5 for undetected baseline clones. Singleton clones were defined as clones with 0 or 1 copy at C1D1, and non-singleton clones were defined as clones with 2 or more copies. Clones expanded in unsorted samples were annotated as CD4+, CD8+ or unknown by matching protein sequences in sorted samples from the same patient. Wilcoxon tests were applied to paired samples to test diversity changes from C1D1 to C4D1. This immuneACCESS table, as held by TCRdb, lists in-frame sequences with V and J called but not all clones. Of the missing ones, under half trace to an unresolved V gene in checked studies; the others have no known cause. For V, J and clone size, that table is used; D and trimming come from the DNA. The sample has around 96,000 clones on record, approximately 80% of them singletons. Together, the top ten hold roughly an eighth of the sample.

The germline ends are 17 bases apart after V is trimmed by 10 bases and J by 0 bases. The CDR3 measures 15 amino acids from cysteine to phenylalanine. Only the CDR3 portion is preserved as DNA: 45 bases, with reading frame beginning at the first base. For CDR1 and CDR2, the germline V gene (reference sequence) lists SEHNR and FQNEAQ. Interpreted using the paper, the time point label stands for: cycle 1 day 1 (C1D1), immediately before nivolumab initiation. All trial patients had relapsed after autologous stem cell transplantation, with cohorts A, B and C differing in prior brentuximab vedotin exposure. The trial cohort comprised 60 or so patients with relapsed/refractory classical Hodgkin lymphoma whose best overall responses were complete response, partial response or progressive disease. Trial patients were treated with single-agent nivolumab in the multi-cohort phase II CheckMate 205 trial. An independent review committee assessed best overall response using the 2007 International Working Group response criteria. PBMCs from the trial were collected at three points: immediately before nivolumab initiation (C1D1), and during therapy at cycle 2 day 1 and cycle 4 day 1. Peripheral blood was collected in 8 mL Vacutainer Cell Preparation Tubes, from which PBMCs were isolated by centrifugation and then cryopreserved.

About this clone itself: Its antigen is currently not known. Base qualities are missing; no much larger clone stands one base away.

Material: peripheral blood mononuclear cells (PBMCs), obtained at baseline. This clonotype originated in a human donor with classical Hodgkin lymphoma. The receptor chain draws on TRBV7-9 and TRBJ2-3; the best D guess is TRBD2, with 8 bases matching. The CDR3 corresponds to CAIGGREGSTDTQYF. The DNA sequence follows: TGTGCCATAGGGGGCCGGGAGGGAAGCACAGATACGCAGTATTTT. With all but the CDR3 taken from the reference TRBV7-9 and TRBJ2-3 genes, the full variable domain is: DTGVSQNPRHKITKRGQNVTFRCDPISEHNRLYWYRQTLGQGPEFLTYFQNEAQLEKSRLLSDRFSAERPKGSFSTLEIQRTEQGDSAMYLCAIGGREGSTDTQYFGPGTRLTVL.